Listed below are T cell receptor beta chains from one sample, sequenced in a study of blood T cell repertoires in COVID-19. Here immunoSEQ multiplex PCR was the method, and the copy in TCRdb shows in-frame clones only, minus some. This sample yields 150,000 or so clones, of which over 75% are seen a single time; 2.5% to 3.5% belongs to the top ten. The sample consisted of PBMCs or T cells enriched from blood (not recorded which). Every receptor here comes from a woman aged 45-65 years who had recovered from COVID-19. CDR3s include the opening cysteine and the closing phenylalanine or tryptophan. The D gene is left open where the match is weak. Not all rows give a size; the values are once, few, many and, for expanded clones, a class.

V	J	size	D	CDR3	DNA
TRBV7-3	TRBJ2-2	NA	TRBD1	CASSWTSGGNTGELFF	TGTGCCAGCAGCTGGACGTCAGGGGGTAACACCGGGGAGCTGTTTTTT
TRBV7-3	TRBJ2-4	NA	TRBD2	CASSLETAGDKNIQYF	TGTGCCAGCAGCTTGGAAACGGCGGGGGACAAAAACATTCAGTACTTC
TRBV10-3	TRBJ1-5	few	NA	CAISESGAEQPQHF	TGTGCCATCAGTGAGTCGGGGGCTGAGCAGCCCCAGCATTTT
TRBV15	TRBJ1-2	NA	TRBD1	CATSRDQGADYGYTF	TGTGCCACCAGCAGAGATCAGGGGGCGGACTATGGCTACACCTTC
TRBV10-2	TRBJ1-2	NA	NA	CASSEWTNYGYTF	TGCGCCAGCAGTGAGTGGACAAACTATGGCTACACCTTC
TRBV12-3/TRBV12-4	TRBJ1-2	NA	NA	CASSQSSGYTF	TGTGCCAGCAGTCAGTCCAGTGGCTACACCTTC
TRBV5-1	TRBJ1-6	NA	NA	CASSLAGGDSPLHF	TGCGCCAGCAGCTTGGCCGGGGGGGATTCACCCCTCCACTTT
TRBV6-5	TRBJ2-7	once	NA	CASSRADPYEQYF	TGTGCCAGCAGCCGAGCGGACCCCTACGAGCAGTACTTC
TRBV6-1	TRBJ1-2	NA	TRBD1	CASSERWQGAKDGYTF	TGTGCCAGCAGTGAACGTTGGCAGGGGGCGAAGGATGGCTACACCTTC
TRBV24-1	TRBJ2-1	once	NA	CATSYGLNSNEQFF	TGTGCCACCAGCTACGGACTGAACTCCAATGAGCAGTTCTTC
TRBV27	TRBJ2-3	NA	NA	CASSLGVYTDTQYF	TGTGCCAGCAGCCTAGGGGTCTACACAGATACGCAGTATTTT
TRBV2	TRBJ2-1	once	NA	CASSATGDYNEQFF	TGTGCCAGCAGTGCGACGGGAGACTACAATGAGCAGTTCTTC
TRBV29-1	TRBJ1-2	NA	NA	CSVKRQEVGYGYTF	TGCAGCGTTAAACGACAGGAAGTAGGCTATGGCTACACCTTC
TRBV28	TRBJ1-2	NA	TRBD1	CASSVQGAGYTF	TGTGCCAGCAGTGTACAGGGGGCAGGCTACACCTTC
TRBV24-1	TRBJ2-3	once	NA	CATSDSVSPDTQYF	TGTGCCACCAGTGATTCCGTCTCCCCAGATACGCAGTATTTT
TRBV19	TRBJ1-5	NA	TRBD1	CASRDRARGNQPQHF	TGTGCCAGTAGGGACAGGGCGAGGGGGAATCAGCCCCAGCATTTT
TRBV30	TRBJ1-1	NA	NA	CAWTVGSTEAFF	TGTGCCTGGACCGTTGGGAGCACTGAAGCTTTCTTT
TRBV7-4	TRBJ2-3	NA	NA	CASSLTRADTQYF	TGTGCCAGCAGCTTAACGCGGGCAGATACGCAGTATTTT
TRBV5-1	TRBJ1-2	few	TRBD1	CASSLGGTEVVGYTF	TGCGCCAGCAGCTTGGGAGGGACAGAAGTCGTGGGCTACACCTTC
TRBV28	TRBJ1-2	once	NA	CASSLAGGWQGGGYGYTF	TGTGCCAGCAGTTTGGCTGGGGGGTGGCAGGGAGGAGGCTATGGCTACACCTTC
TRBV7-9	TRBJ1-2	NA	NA	CASSYNDGYTF	TGTGCCAGCAGCTACAACGATGGCTACACCTTC
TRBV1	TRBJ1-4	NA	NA	CTSSPPRRPTNEKLFF	TGCACCAGCAGCCCTCCTAGGCGGCCAACTAATGAAAAACTGTTTTTT
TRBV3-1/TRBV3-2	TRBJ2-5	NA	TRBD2	CASYLAGGRETQYF	TGTGCCAGCTACCTAGCGGGGGGGCGGGAGACCCAGTACTTC
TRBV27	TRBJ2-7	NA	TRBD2	CASKPGTGLAGGLYEQYF	TGTGCCAGCAAGCCGGGAACCGGACTAGCGGGAGGTTTGTACGAGCAGTACTTC
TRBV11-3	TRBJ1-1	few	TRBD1	CASSLAGGNTEAFF	TGTGCCAGCAGCTTAGCAGGGGGGAACACTGAAGCTTTCTTT
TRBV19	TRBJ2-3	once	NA	CATTQGALTDTQYF	TGTGCCACCACCCAGGGCGCCCTCACAGATACGCAGTATTTT
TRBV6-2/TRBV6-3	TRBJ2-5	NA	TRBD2	CASSHGTSRQETQYF	TGTGCCAGCAGTCACGGGACTAGCCGCCAAGAGACCCAGTACTTC
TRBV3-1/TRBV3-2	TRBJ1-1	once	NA	CASSPGIGTEAFF	TGTGCCAGCAGCCCGGGGATCGGGACTGAAGCTTTCTTT
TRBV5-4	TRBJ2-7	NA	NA	CASSLQSEQYF	TGTGCCAGCAGCTTACAGTCGGAGCAGTACTTC
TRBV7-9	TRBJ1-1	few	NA	CASSPRGNTEAFF	TGTGCCAGCAGCCCCCGGGGGAACACTGAAGCTTTCTTT
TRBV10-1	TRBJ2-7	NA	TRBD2	CASSGGRAWEQYF	TGCGCCAGCAGCGGCGGGAGGGCCTGGGAGCAGTACTTC
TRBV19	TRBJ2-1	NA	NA	CASSMGPRGDLLSSYNEQFF	TGTGCCAGTAGTATGGGCCCCAGGGGCGACCTCCTAAGCTCCTACAATGAGCAGTTCTTC
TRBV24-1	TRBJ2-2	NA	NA	CATSLTETGTGELFF	TGTGCCACCAGCCTGACAGAAACGGGCACCGGGGAGCTGTTTTTT
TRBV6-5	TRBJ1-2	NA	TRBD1	CASSLGQASRIYGYTF	TGTGCCAGCAGTTTGGGACAGGCCAGCCGAATTTATGGCTACACCTTC
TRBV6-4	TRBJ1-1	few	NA	CASSSSTGNTEAFF	TGTGCCAGCAGTTCATCCACAGGGAACACTGAAGCTTTCTTT
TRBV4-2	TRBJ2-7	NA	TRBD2	CASSQDLAAGGYEQYF	TGTGCCAGCAGCCAAGATCTTGCAGCGGGAGGATACGAGCAGTACTTC
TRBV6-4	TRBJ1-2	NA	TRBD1	CASSDTGTGYYGYTF	TGTGCCAGCAGTGATACCGGGACAGGGTACTATGGCTACACCTTC
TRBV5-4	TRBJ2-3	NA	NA	CASSLGTKVTDTQYF	TGTGCCAGCAGCTTGGGGACTAAAGTCACAGATACGCAGTATTTT
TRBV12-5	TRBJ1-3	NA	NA	CASGASSNTIYF	TGTGCTAGTGGGGCTAGCAGTAACACCATATATTTT
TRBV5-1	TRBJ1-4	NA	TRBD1	CASSSGQGEEKLFF	TGCGCCAGCAGCTCAGGACAGGGGGAGGAAAAACTGTTTTTT
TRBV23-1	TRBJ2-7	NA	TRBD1	CASSQSPDRVDSYEQYF	TGCGCCAGCAGTCAATCGCCAGACAGGGTCGACTCCTACGAGCAGTACTTC
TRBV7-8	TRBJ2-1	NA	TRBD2	CASSSRLAGLEQFF	TGTGCCAGCAGTTCCAGACTAGCGGGGCTCGAGCAGTTCTTC
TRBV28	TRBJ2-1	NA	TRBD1	CASSFPSRDRGRSSYNEQFF	TGTGCCAGCAGTTTCCCTTCCCGGGACAGGGGGAGAAGCTCCTACAATGAGCAGTTCTTC
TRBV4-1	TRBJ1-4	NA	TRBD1	CASSQGQGGYEKLFF	TGCGCCAGCAGCCAAGGACAGGGGGGTTATGAAAAACTGTTTTTT
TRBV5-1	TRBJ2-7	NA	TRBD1	CASSSGTGTGYEQYF	TGCGCCAGCAGCTCTGGTACCGGGACAGGGTACGAGCAGTACTTC
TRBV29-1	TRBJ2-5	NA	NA	CSARGTAGGETQYF	TGCAGCGCCCGAGGGACGGCCGGGGGTGAGACCCAGTACTTC
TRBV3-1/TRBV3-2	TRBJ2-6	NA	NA	CASSQTPYSGANVLTF	TGTGCCAGCAGCCAGACACCGTACTCTGGGGCCAACGTCCTGACTTTC
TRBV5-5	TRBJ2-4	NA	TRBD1	CASRRWTGTENIQYF	TGTGCCAGCAGGCGATGGACAGGTACTGAAAACATTCAGTACTTC
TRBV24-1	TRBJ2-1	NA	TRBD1	CATSDSLGQGVSYNEQFF	TGTGCCACCAGTGACTCCTTAGGACAGGGAGTCTCCTACAATGAGCAGTTCTTC
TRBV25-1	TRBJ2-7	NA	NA	CASWRGFPYEQYF	TGTGCCAGCTGGAGGGGATTTCCCTACGAGCAGTACTTC
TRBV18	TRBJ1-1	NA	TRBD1	CASSTTEAGQAYTEAFF	TGTGCCAGCTCCACGACGGAGGCGGGACAGGCTTACACTGAAGCTTTCTTT
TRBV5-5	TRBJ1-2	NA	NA	CASSGGANYGYTF	TGTGCCAGCAGCGGCGGGGCTAACTATGGCTACACCTTC
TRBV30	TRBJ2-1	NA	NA	CAWSDGRITNEQFF	TGTGCCTGGAGTGACGGGAGAATTACCAATGAGCAGTTCTTC
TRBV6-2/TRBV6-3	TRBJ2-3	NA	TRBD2	CASSYRSGRAWIPIRTDTQYF	TGTGCCAGCAGTTACAGGAGCGGGAGGGCCTGGATCCCTATACGCACAGATACGCAGTATTTT